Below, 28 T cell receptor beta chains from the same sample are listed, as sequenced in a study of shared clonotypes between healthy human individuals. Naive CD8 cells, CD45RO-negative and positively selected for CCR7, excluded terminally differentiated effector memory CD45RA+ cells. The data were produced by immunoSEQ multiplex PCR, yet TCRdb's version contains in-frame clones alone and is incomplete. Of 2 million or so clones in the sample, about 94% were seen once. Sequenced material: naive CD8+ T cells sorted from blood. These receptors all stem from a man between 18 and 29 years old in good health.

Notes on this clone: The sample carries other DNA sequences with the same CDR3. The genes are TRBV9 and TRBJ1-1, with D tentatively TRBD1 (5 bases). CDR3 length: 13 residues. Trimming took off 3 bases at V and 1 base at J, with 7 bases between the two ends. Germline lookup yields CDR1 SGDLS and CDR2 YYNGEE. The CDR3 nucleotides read TGTGCCAGCAGCGAGACAGCGAACACTGAAGCTTTCTTT. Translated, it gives CASSETANTEAFF. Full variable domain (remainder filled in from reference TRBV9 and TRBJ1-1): DSGVTQTPKHLITATGQRVTLRCSPRSGDLSVYWYQQSLDQGLQFLIQYYNGEERAKGNILERFSAQQFPDLHSELNLSSLELGDSALYFCASSETANTEAFFGQGTRLTVV.

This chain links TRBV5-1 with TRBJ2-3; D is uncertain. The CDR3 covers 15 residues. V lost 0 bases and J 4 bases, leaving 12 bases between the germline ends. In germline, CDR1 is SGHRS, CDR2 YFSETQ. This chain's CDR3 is CASSLATVIADTQYF. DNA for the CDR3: TGCGCCAGCAGCTTGGCCACTGTTATCGCAGATACGCAGTATTTT.

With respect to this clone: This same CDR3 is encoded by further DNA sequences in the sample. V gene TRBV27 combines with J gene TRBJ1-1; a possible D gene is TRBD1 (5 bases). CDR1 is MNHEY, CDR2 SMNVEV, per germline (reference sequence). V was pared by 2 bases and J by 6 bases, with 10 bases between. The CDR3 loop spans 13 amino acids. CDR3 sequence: CASSLLWGAEAFF. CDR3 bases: TGTGCCAGCAGTTTACTGTGGGGCGCTGAAGCTTTCTTT.

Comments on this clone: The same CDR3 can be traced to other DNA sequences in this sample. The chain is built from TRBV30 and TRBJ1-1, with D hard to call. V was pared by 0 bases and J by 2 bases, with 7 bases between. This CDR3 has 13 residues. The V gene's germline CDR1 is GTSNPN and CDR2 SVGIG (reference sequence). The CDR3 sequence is CAWSVGGNTEAFF. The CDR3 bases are TGTGCCTGGAGTGTAGGCGGAAACACTGAAGCTTTCTTT. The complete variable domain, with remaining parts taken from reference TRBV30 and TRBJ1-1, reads SQTIHQWPATLVQPVGSPLSLECTVEGTSNPNLYWYRQAAGRGLQLLFYSVGIGQISSEVPQNLSASRPQDRQFILSSKKLLLSDSGFYLCAWSVGGNTEAFFGQGTRLTVV.

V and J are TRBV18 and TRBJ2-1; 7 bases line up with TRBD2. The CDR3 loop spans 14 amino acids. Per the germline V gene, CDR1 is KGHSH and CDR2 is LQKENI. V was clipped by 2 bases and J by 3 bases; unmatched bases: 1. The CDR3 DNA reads TGTGCCAGCTCACCATGGGAGGGCTACAATGAGCAGTTCTTC. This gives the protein CASSPWEGYNEQFF.

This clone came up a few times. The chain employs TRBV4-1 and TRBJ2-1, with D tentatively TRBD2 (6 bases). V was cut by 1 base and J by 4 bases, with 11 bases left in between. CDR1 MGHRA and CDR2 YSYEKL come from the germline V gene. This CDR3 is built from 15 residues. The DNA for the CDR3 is TGCGCCAGCAGCCAAGCGTCTAGCGTGTACAATGAGCAGTTCTTC. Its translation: CASSQASSVYNEQFF.

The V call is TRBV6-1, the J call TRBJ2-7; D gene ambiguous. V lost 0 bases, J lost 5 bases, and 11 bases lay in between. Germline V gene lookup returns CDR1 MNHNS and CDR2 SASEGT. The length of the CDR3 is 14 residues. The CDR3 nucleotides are TGTGCCAGCAGTGAAGCGCACGGGCTTGACGAGCAGTACTTC. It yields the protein CASSEAHGLDEQYF.

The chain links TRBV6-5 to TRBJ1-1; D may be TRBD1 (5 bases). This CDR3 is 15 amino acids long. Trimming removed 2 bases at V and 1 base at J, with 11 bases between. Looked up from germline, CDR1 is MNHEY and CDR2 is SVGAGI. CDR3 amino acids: CASSYQGPKNTEAFF. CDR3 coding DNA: TGTGCCAGCAGTTACCAGGGCCCGAAGAACACTGAAGCTTTCTTT.

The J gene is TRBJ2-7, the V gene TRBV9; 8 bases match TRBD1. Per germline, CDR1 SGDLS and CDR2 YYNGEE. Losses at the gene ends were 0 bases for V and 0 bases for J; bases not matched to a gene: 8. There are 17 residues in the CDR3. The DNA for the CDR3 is TGTGCCAGCAGCGTAGATGAAATGACAGGGGACTCCTACGAGCAGTACTTC. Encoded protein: CASSVDEMTGDSYEQYF. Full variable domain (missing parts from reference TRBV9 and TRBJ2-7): DSGVTQTPKHLITATGQRVTLRCSPRSGDLSVYWYQQSLDQGLQFLIQYYNGEERAKGNILERFSAQQFPDLHSELNLSSLELGDSALYFCASSVDEMTGDSYEQYFGPGTRLTVT.

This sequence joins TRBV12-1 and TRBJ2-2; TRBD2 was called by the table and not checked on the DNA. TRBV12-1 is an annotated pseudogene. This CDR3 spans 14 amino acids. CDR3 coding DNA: TGTGCCAGCAGCTCGGGGGGCCCAGCCGGGGAGCTGTTTTTT. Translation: CASSSGGPAGELFF.

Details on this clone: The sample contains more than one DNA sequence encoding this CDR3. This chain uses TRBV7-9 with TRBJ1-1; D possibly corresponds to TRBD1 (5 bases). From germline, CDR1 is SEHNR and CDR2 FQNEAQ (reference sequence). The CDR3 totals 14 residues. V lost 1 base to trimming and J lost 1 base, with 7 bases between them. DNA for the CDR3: TGTGCCAGCAGCTTAGTTACAGGGAACACTGAAGCTTTCTTT. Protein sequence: CASSLVTGNTEAFF.

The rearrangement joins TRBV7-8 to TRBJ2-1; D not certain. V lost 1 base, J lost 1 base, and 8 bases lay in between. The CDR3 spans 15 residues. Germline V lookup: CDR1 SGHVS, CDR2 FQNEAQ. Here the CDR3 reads CASSLGTVSYNEQFF. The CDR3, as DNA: TGTGCCAGCAGCTTAGGAACCGTTTCCTACAATGAGCAGTTCTTC. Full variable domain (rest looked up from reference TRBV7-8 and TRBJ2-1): GAGVSQSPRYKVAKRGQDVALRCDPISGHVSLFWYQQALGQGPEFLTYFQNEAQLDKSGLPSDRFFAERPEGSVSTLKIQRTQQEDSAVYLCASSLGTVSYNEQFFGPGTRLTVL.

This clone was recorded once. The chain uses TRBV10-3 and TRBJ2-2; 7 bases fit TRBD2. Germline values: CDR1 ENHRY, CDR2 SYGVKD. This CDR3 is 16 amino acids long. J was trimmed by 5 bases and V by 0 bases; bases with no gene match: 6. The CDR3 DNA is TGTGCCATCAGTGAGTCGATGCGGGAGAGGACCGGGGAGCTGTTTTTT. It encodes CAISESMRERTGELFF.

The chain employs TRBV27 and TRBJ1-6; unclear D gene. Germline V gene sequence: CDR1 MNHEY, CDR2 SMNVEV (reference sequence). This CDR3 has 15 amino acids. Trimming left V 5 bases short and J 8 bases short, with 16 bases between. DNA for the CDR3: TGTGCCAGCAGTCCGGGGATCGGTGGGGATTCACCCCTCCACTTT. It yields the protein CASSPGIGGDSPLHF.

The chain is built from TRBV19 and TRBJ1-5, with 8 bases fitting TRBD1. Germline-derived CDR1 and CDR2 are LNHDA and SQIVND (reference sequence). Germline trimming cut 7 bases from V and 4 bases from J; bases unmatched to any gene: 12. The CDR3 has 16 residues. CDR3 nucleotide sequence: TGTGCCAGTAACATCTACCTTACAGGGGGGAATCAGCCCCAGCATTTT. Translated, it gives CASNIYLTGGNQPQHF.

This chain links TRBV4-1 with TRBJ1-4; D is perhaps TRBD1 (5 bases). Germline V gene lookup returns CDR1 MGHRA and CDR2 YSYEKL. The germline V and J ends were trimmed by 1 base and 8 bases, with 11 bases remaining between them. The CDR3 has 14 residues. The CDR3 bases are TGCGCCAGCAGCCAAGTTGGGGCCCAAGAAAAACTGTTTTTT. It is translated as CASSQVGAQEKLFF.

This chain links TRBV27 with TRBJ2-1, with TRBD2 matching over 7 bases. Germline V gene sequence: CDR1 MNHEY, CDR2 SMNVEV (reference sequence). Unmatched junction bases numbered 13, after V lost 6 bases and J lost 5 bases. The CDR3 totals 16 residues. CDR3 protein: CASSLAAGSGHNEQFF. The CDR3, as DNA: TGTGCCAGCAGCCTAGCGGCAGGATCTGGTCACAATGAGCAGTTCTTC.

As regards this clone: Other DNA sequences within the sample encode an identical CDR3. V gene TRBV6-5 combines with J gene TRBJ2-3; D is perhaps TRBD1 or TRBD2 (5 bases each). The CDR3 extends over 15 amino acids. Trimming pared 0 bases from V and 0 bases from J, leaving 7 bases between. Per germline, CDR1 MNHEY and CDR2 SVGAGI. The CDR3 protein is CASSYSGDSTDTQYF. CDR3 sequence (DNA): TGTGCCAGCAGTTACTCGGGGGATAGCACAGATACGCAGTATTTT.

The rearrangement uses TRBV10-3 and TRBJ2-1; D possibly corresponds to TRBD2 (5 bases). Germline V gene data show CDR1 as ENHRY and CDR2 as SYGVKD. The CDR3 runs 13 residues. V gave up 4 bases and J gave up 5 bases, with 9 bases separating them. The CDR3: CAISGGSHNEQFF. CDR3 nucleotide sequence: TGTGCCATCAGTGGCGGGTCCCACAATGAGCAGTTCTTC.

The CDR3 loop is CASRIGQGASEQFF. The CDR3 DNA reads TGTGCCAGCAGAATCGGACAGGGGGCCAGTGAGCAGTTCTTC. V and J are TRBV6-5 and TRBJ2-1, with TRBD1 identical over 11 bases. After removal of 6 bases from V and 9 bases from J, the junction contained 7 bases not matched to a gene. The CDR3 is made up of 14 amino acids. Germline V CDR1 and CDR2: MNHEY, SVGAGI.

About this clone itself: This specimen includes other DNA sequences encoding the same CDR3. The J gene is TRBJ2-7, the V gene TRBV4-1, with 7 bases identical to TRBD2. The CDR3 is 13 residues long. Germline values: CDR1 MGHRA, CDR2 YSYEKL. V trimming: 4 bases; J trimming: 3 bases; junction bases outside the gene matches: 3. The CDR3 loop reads CASSPGLVYEQYF. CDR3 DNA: TGCGCCAGCAGCCCCGGACTAGTCTACGAGCAGTACTTC.

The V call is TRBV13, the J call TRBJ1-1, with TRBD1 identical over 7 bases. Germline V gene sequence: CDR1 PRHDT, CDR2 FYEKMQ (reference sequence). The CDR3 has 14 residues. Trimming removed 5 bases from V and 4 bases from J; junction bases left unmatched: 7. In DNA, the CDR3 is TGTGCCAGCAGCGGAGACAGGGTCGGCACTGAAGCTTTCTTT. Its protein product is CASSGDRVGTEAFF.

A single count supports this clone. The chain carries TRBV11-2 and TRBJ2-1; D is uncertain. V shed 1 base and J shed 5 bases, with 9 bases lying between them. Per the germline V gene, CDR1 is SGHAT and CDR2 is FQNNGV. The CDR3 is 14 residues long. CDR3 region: CASSLVSRDNEQFF. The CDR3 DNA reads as TGTGCCAGCAGCTTAGTTAGCCGGGACAATGAGCAGTTCTTC.

CDR3 DNA: TGTGCCTGGTCGTCTGTCTCCTACAATGAGCAGTTCTTC. This gives the protein CAWSSVSYNEQFF. V and J are TRBV30 and TRBJ2-1; D remains unclear. The germline CDR1 and CDR2 sequences are GTSNPN and SVGIG (reference sequence). The CDR3 is 13 amino acids. V was shortened by 5 bases and J by 0 bases, with 8 bases between the two germline ends.

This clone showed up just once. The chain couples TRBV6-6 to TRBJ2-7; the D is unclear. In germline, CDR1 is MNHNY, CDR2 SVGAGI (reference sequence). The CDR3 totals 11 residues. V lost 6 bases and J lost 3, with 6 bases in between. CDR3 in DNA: TGTGCCAGCAGCCACAGCTACGAGCAGTACTTC. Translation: CASSHSYEQYF.

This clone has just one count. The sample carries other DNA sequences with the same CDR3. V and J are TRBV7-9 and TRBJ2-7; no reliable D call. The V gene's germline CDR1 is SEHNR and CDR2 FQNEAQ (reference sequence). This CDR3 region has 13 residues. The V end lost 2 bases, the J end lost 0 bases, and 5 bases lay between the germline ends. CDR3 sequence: CASSLSSSYEQYF. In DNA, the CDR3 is TGTGCCAGCAGCTTATCCAGCTCCTACGAGCAGTACTTC.

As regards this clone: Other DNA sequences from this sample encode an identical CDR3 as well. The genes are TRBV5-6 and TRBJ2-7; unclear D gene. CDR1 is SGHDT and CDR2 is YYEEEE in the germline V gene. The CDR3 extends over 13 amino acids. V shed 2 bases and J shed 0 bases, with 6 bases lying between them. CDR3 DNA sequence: TGTGCCAGCAGCTTCCGAGGCTCCTACGAGCAGTACTTC. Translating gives CASSFRGSYEQYF.

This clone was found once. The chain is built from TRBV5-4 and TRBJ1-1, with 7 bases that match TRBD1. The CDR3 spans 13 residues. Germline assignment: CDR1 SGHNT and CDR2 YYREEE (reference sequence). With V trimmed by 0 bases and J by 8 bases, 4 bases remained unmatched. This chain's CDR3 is CASSLVGQDEAFF. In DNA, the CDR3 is TGTGCCAGCAGCTTGGTCGGACAGGACGAAGCTTTCTTT.